The clone carrying this TCR beta chain was seen only a few times. This sample was taken from a study of response to subunit inactivated influenza vaccine. Germline V gives CDR1 MGHDK, CDR2 SYGVNS. After removal of 6 bases from V and 1 base from J, the junction contained 11 bases not matched to a gene. CDR3 length: 18 residues. From the RT-PCR reads, TCRdb called clonotypes with MiXCR, one entry per CDR3 protein. The table has hundreds of thousands of distinct CDR3 sequences, approximately 15% seen once. The TCR originated in a man between 45 and 60 years old who received an inactivated influenza vaccine. The chain links TRBV25-1 to TRBJ2-4; 11 bases align to TRBD2. The source was PBMCs from blood, collected less than 15 days before vaccination. The CDR3 region has the DNA TGTGCCAGCAGCCCCGGGGTAGCGGGAGGGCCGGCCAAAAACATTCAGTACTTC. It codes for CASSPGVAGGPAKNIQYF.